The 23 T cell receptor beta chains listed next were all sequenced from one sample in a study of T cells in localized non-small cell lung cancer (TCRdb year 2020). Library prep was done by the immunoSEQ multiplex PCR assay. In TCRdb, the immuneACCESS table is reduced to in-frame sequences with V and J assigned. These tables do not hold every clone; where another copy was compared, an unresolved V gene accounts for under half, and the others remain unexplained. This sample holds 38,000 or so clones; about nine tenths were observed only once. The top ten clonotypes cover around 6% of the sample. The sequencing used peripheral blood mononuclear cells, collected before any cancer treatment. The origin of the receptors is a male donor at least 60 years old with stage II lung adenocarcinoma.

The CDR3 DNA is TGTGCCGGTCAACGGGAGAGCTCCTACAATGAGCAGTTCTTC. This sequence encodes CAGQRESSYNEQFF. The chain couples TRBV2 to TRBJ2-1; D is possibly TRBD2 (6 bases). CDR3 length: 14 amino acids. CDR1 SNHLY and CDR2 FYNNEI come from the germline V gene. V was cut by 11 bases and J by 0 bases, with 14 bases left in between.

With regard to this clone: The germline gene is not matched at one end of the junction; a read error may be the cause. The chain recombines TRBV6-1 with TRBJ1-1, with D maybe TRBD1 (5 bases). The CDR3 spans 13 residues. CDR1 MNHNS and CDR2 SASEGT come from the germline V gene. The CDR3 spells CASSEMGRPEAFF. In nucleotides, the CDR3 is TGTGCCAGCAGTGAAATGGGGCGGCCTGAGGCTTTCTTT.

In DNA, the CDR3 is TGTGCCAGCAGCTTGAGGACAGGGGGTTATCAGCCCCAGCATTTT. Amino acids: CASSLRTGGYQPQHF. The chain couples TRBV5-8 to TRBJ1-5; TRBD1 matches 10 bases. V lost 1 base to trimming and J lost 5 bases; unmatched junction nucleotides: 3. The germline V gene has CDR1 SGHTS and CDR2 YDEGEE. This CDR3 comprises 15 residues.

This rearrangement joins TRBV10-2 to TRBJ1-4; D possibly corresponds to TRBD1 (5 bases). The CDR3 loop spans 13 amino acids. V was cut by 7 bases and J by 6 bases, with 12 bases left in between. Germline-derived CDR1 and CDR2 are WSHSY and SAAADI. The CDR3 DNA follows: TGCGCCAGCATGAGGGGAAGGGATGAAAAACTGTTTTTT. It codes for CASMRGRDEKLFF.

The chain recombines TRBV6-5 with TRBJ2-1; perhaps TRBD2 as D (6 bases). Germline V CDR1 and CDR2: MNHEY, SVGAGI. CDR3 length equals 12 residues. Trimming removed 6 bases at V and 4 bases at J, with 7 bases between. CDR3 coding DNA: TGTGCCAGCAGCGGGACTTACAATGAGCAGTTCTTC. Its translation: CASSGTYNEQFF.

The rearrangement joins TRBV29-1 to TRBJ2-6; D is undetermined. The CDR3 consists of 15 residues. V lost 6 bases and J lost 0, with 12 bases in between. The germline V gene encodes CDR1 SQVTM and CDR2 ANQGSEA. The CDR3 is CSVYGGVSGANVLTF. Here the CDR3 DNA reads TGCAGCGTCTACGGTGGGGTCTCTGGGGCCAACGTCCTGACTTTC. The full variable domain, with the rest looked up from reference TRBV29-1 and TRBJ2-6, is SAVISQKPSRDICQRGTSLTIQCQVDSQVTMMFWYRQQPGQSLTLIATANQGSEATYESGFVIDKFPISRPNLTFSTLTVSNMSPEDSSIYLCSVYGGVSGANVLTFGAGSRLTVL.

The chain combines TRBV6-4 with TRBJ2-5; D is perhaps TRBD2 (5 bases). The V gene lost 0 bases and the J gene lost 7 bases, with 9 bases spanning the gap. CDR1 and CDR2 from the germline V gene are MRHNA and SNTAGT. The CDR3 is made up of 13 amino acids. The CDR3 DNA is TGTGCCAGCAGTGACTCACTAGGTGGGACCCAGTACTTC. It codes for CASSDSLGGTQYF.

The V gene is TRBV5-6, the J gene TRBJ2-7; a possible D gene is TRBD1 (6 bases). The V and J ends lost 0 bases and 6 bases respectively, with 10 bases between them. There are 13 residues in the CDR3. In germline, CDR1 is SGHDT, CDR2 YYEEEE. The CDR3 protein is CASSLVGGTEQYF. In DNA form, the CDR3 reads TGTGCCAGCAGCTTGGTAGGGGGTACCGAGCAGTACTTC. Supplemented by reference TRBV5-6 and TRBJ2-7, the full variable domain reads DAGVTQSPTHLIKTRGQQVTLRCSPKSGHDTVSWYQQALGQGPQFIFQYYEEEERQRGNFPDRFSGHQFPNYSSELNVNALLLGDSALYLCASSLVGGTEQYFGPGTRLTVT.

The V and J genes are TRBV7-9 and TRBJ2-3; no firm D call. The CDR3 consists of 14 residues. V dropped 5 bases and J dropped 1 base, with 10 bases sitting between them. Germline V CDR1 and CDR2: SEHNR, FQNEAQ (reference sequence). CDR3 amino acids: CASSTRPGTDTQYF. The CDR3, as DNA: TGTGCCAGCAGCACTCGCCCAGGCACAGATACGCAGTATTTT.

CDR3 protein: CASSHLPQGNQETQYF. DNA of the CDR3: TGTGCCAGCTCACACCTACCACAGGGGAACCAAGAGACCCAGTACTTC. The V and J genes are TRBV18 and TRBJ2-5; the match to TRBD1 covers 7 bases. CDR1 and CDR2 (germline): KGHSH, LQKENI. This CDR3 region has 16 residues. J lost 0 bases, V lost 4 bases, and 8 bases had no gene match.

J is TRBJ2-5 and V is TRBV28; D not resolved. The CDR3 contains 14 residues. Germline-derived CDR1 and CDR2 are MDHEN and SYDVKM. Trimming removed 3 bases from V and 5 bases from J, with 13 bases in between. Here the CDR3 reads CASSLGRYYETQYF. CDR3 DNA: TGTGCCAGCAGTTTGGGCAGATATTATGAGACCCAGTACTTC.

This sequence joins TRBV30 and TRBJ2-7; D is unclear. The CDR3 spans 13 residues. V was clipped by 4 bases and J by 3 bases, with 13 bases between them. Germline loops: CDR1 GTSNPN, CDR2 SVGIG (reference sequence). CDR3 DNA sequence: TGTGCCTGGAAGGGCCCGCAGTACTACGAGCAGTACTTC. Its protein is CAWKGPQYYEQYF. The full variable domain, in which reference TRBV30 and TRBJ2-7 provide the parts outside the CDR3, is SQTIHQWPATLVQPVGSPLSLECTVEGTSNPNLYWYRQAAGRGLQLLFYSVGIGQISSEVPQNLSASRPQDRQFILSSKKLLLSDSGFYLCAWKGPQYYEQYFGPGTRLTVT.

V gene TRBV6-1 combines with J gene TRBJ1-4, with D perhaps matching TRBD1 (6 bases). Germline lookup yields CDR1 MNHNS and CDR2 SASEGT. Trimming took 8 bases from V and 6 from J, leaving 16 bases between them. There are 14 residues in the CDR3. This CDR3 is CASGFRGKDEKLFF. The DNA for the CDR3 is TGTGCCAGCGGGTTCAGGGGAAAGGATGAAAAACTGTTTTTT.

The V gene is TRBV14, the J gene TRBJ1-2; tentatively, D is TRBD1 (5 bases). CDR1 and CDR2 from the germline V gene are SGHDN and FVKESK. The CDR3 contains 14 residues. V lost 2 bases to trimming and J lost 4 bases, with 11 bases between them. CDR3 region: CASSQSGRGYGYTF. The CDR3 DNA reads as TGTGCCAGCAGCCAATCGGGAAGGGGCTATGGCTACACCTTC.

The genes are TRBV5-4 and TRBJ1-2, with D perhaps matching TRBD1 (5 bases). The V end was cut by 4 bases, the J end by 7 bases, with 17 bases between. This CDR3 has 14 amino acids. The germline V gene has CDR1 SGHNT and CDR2 YYREEE (reference sequence). Written as DNA, the CDR3 is TGTGCCAGCAGCGGAACCGGGACCCCAGGTGGCTACACCTTC. As protein: CASSGTGTPGGYTF.

The chain joins TRBV2 to TRBJ1-5; D is possibly TRBD1 (6 bases). V lost 3 bases to trimming and J lost 1 base, with 10 bases between them. The CDR3 is 15 residues long. Germline V gene data show CDR1 as SNHLY and CDR2 as FYNNEI. The CDR3 DNA sequence: TGTGCCAGCAGTGACAGGGGTGGAAGCAATCAGCCCCAGCATTTT. Its protein product is CASSDRGGSNQPQHF.

This clone was counted a single time. The chain links TRBV7-8 to TRBJ1-6; possible D gene TRBD1, 5 bases. The CDR3 contains 13 residues. V was pared by 5 bases and J by 14 bases, with 16 bases between. In germline, CDR1 is SGHVS, CDR2 FQNEAQ. CDR3: CASSRDSRGALHF. In DNA form, the CDR3 reads TGTGCCAGCAGCCGCGACAGCCGGGGTGCCCTCCACTTT.

The V gene is TRBV5-1, the J gene TRBJ1-1, with D possibly matching TRBD1 (5 bases). V was cut by 0 bases and J by 1 base, with 13 bases left in between. This CDR3 is built from 16 residues. Germline loops: CDR1 SGHRS, CDR2 YFSETQ. The CDR3: CASSLGLRDSNTEAFF. The CDR3 DNA reads TGCGCCAGCAGCTTGGGGCTACGGGACTCGAACACTGAAGCTTTCTTT.

V gene TRBV28 combines with J gene TRBJ2-2; D may be TRBD2 (6 bases). The CDR3 spans 14 residues. The germline V gene has CDR1 MDHEN and CDR2 SYDVKM. The V end was cut by 11 bases, the J end by 2 bases, with 15 bases between. The CDR3 DNA follows: TGTGCCTTGTCCCGGGACTCTAACACCGGGGAGCTGTTTTTT. Translated: CALSRDSNTGELFF.

The V gene is TRBV14, the J gene TRBJ2-7, with TRBD2 as a possible D gene (5 bases). Trimming cost V 4 bases and J 2 bases, with 18 bases left between them. Germline CDR1 reads SGHDN; CDR2 reads FVKESK. The CDR3 contains 16 residues. The CDR3 protein is CASSRAEGARTYEQYF. CDR3 nucleotides: TGTGCCAGCAGCCGCGCAGAGGGAGCCCGAACCTACGAGCAGTACTTC.

The chain recombines TRBV5-1 with TRBJ2-3, with 8 bases identical to TRBD2. The CDR3 length is 14 residues. The junction had 8 bases not matched to a gene; V was cut back by 10 bases and J by 1 base. Germline V gene data show CDR1 as SGHRS and CDR2 as YFSETQ. The CDR3 loop is CASRPGLGTDTQYF. CDR3 in DNA: TGCGCCTCTAGACCGGGACTAGGCACAGATACGCAGTATTTT.

The chain carries TRBV19 and TRBJ2-1; D gene unclear. The CDR3 consists of 14 residues. V lost 5 bases, J lost 3 bases, and 11 bases lay in between. The germline gives CDR1 LNHDA, CDR2 SQIVND (reference sequence). The CDR3 loop is CASSGPSGYNEQFF. The CDR3 DNA reads TGTGCCAGTAGTGGCCCCTCTGGCTACAATGAGCAGTTCTTC. Based on the CDR3 plus reference TRBV19 and TRBJ2-1, the full variable domain is DGGITQSPKYLFRKEGQNVTLSCEQNLNHDAMYWYRQDPGQGLRLIYYSQIVNDFQKGDIAEGYSVSREKKESFPLTVTSAQKNPTAFYLCASSGPSGYNEQFFGPGTRLTVL.

The chain recombines TRBV19 with TRBJ2-2; D unresolved. The CDR3 contains 13 residues. Germline-derived CDR1 and CDR2 are LNHDA and SQIVND (reference sequence). V was shortened by 5 bases and J by 1 base, with 5 bases between the two germline ends. CDR3 region: CASSAWNTGELFF. The CDR3 bases are TGTGCCAGTAGTGCCTGGAACACCGGGGAGCTGTTTTTT.